The 18 T cell receptor beta chains reported below all come from one sample, sequenced in a study of T-cell reconstitution after alpha-beta-depleted transplantation in children. Unique molecular identifiers were incorporated into the prepared TCRbeta library. TCRdb itself ran the PCR reads through MiXCR, one entry per CDR3 protein. The data contain about 610,000 distinct CDR3 sequences, 8% to 11% of them singletons. The material was PBMCs from the stem cell graft donor, obtained from the stem cell graft. These receptors came from a human donor who donated a stem cell graft to a child with acute myeloid leukemia.

In this sample, this clonotype turned up many times. The CDR3 sequence is CAARDRGEETQYF. The CDR3 region has the DNA TGTGCCGCCAGGGACAGGGGCGAGGAGACCCAGTACTTC. This chain connects TRBV10-3 to TRBJ2-5; 10 positions agree with TRBD1. Trimming at V came to 11 bases and at J to 5 bases, leaving 8 bases not matched to a gene. This CDR3 has 13 residues. Germline loops: CDR1 ENHRY, CDR2 SYGVKD.

This clonotype was picked up many times. DNA for the CDR3: TGTGCCAGCGGCAGCCCCGATAGCACAGATACGCAGTATTTT. The encoded protein is CASGSPDSTDTQYF. The J gene is TRBJ2-3, the V gene TRBV28; D is undetermined. The germline gives CDR1 MDHEN, CDR2 SYDVKM. The CDR3 runs to 14 residues. Trimming removed 8 bases from V and 0 bases from J, with 12 bases in between.

This clonotype was seen a handful of times. The chain carries TRBV18 and TRBJ1-1; 7 bases are shared with TRBD1. The CDR3 is 15 residues long. The V gene end was trimmed by 3 bases and the J gene end by 3 bases; junction bases not matched to a gene: 7. The germline gives CDR1 KGHSH, CDR2 LQKENI. The CDR3 region is CASSPTTGRDTEAFF. CDR3 nucleotide sequence: TGTGCCAGCTCACCGACGACAGGGAGGGACACTGAAGCTTTCTTT.

Many counts were recorded for this clonotype. The V call is TRBV27, the J call TRBJ1-1; D is unclear. Germline V CDR1 and CDR2: MNHEY, SMNVEV (reference sequence). The CDR3 has 13 residues. The V end lost 1 base, the J end lost 1 base, and 4 bases lay between the germline ends. This CDR3 is CASSLWGNTEAFF. The DNA of the CDR3 is TGTGCCAGCAGTTTATGGGGGAACACTGAAGCTTTCTTT.

This clonotype was seen a few times. V gene TRBV29-1 combines with J gene TRBJ2-5, with D unclear. CDR1 SQVTM and CDR2 ANQGSEA come from the germline V gene. The CDR3 spans 13 residues. Trimming took off 7 bases at V and 5 bases at J, with 17 bases between the two ends. The CDR3 DNA follows: TGCAGCGCCCGGGTGTCTTCGATTGAGACCCAGTACTTC. It yields the protein CSARVSSIETQYF.

This clonotype was found many times. The rearrangement joins TRBV11-2 to TRBJ2-7, with 8 bases identical to TRBD2. Trimming cost V 6 bases and J 1 base; bases outside gene matches: 5. CDR3 length: 14 amino acids. Germline V gives CDR1 SGHAT, CDR2 FQNNGV. This CDR3 is CASRPGTRSYEQYF. CDR3 in DNA: TGTGCCAGCAGACCCGGGACTAGGTCCTACGAGCAGTACTTC.

The rearrangement uses TRBV5-3 and TRBJ1-5, with D perhaps TRBD1 (6 bases). TRBV5-3 is given ORF status, its function remaining uncertain. The CDR3 is 14 residues long. The CDR3 here is CARAWGGGNQPQHF. The CDR3 DNA sequence: TGTGCTAGAGCTTGGGGGGGCGGCAATCAGCCCCAGCATTTT.

Ten or more counts support this clonotype. The rearrangement links TRBV10-3 to TRBJ2-3; 8 positions agree with TRBD1. V was clipped by 8 bases and J by 4 bases; unmatched bases: 8. The V gene's germline CDR1 is ENHRY and CDR2 SYGVKD. The CDR3 has 14 residues. The DNA for the CDR3 is TGTGCCATCGGCCAGGGGGCTTCATCAGATACGCAGTATTTT. Encoded protein: CAIGQGASSDTQYF.

This clonotype was seen repeatedly, ten times or more. The chain joins TRBV20-1 to TRBJ2-1; D perhaps matches TRBD2 (5 bases). Germline V gives CDR1 DFQATT, CDR2 SNEGSKA (reference sequence). The CDR3 consists of 14 residues. Trimming took 5 bases from V and 8 from J, leaving 19 bases between them. The CDR3 DNA reads as TGCAGTGCTCCACCAGGAGGAAAGTTCGATGAGCAGTTCTTC. Translated, it gives CSAPPGGKFDEQFF.

The chain couples TRBV20-1 to TRBJ2-7, with 10 positions matching TRBD2. Germline CDR1 and CDR2: DFQATT and SNEGSKA (reference sequence). The length of the CDR3 is 15 residues. The V gene end was trimmed by 1 base and the J gene end by 2 bases; junction bases not matched to a gene: 5. For the CDR3, the DNA is TGCAGTGCTAGAGTGCTAAGCGGGAGGGCCTACGAGCAGTACTTC. Protein: CSARVLSGRAYEQYF.

This chain links TRBV10-3 with TRBJ1-1; 7 positions match TRBD1. Per germline, CDR1 ENHRY and CDR2 SYGVKD. This CDR3 is 11 amino acids long. Unmatched junction bases numbered 5, after V lost 9 bases and J lost 7 bases. DNA of the CDR3: TGTGCCATAAAGACAGGGAATGAAGCTTTCTTT. Protein sequence: CAIKTGNEAFF.

This clonotype was seen ten or more times. V usage is TRBV5-1 and J usage is TRBJ2-1, with 11 bases that match TRBD2. The CDR3 is made up of 17 amino acids. Germline loops: CDR1 SGHRS, CDR2 YFSETQ. After removal of 0 bases from V and 9 bases from J, the junction contained 11 bases not matched to a gene. The CDR3: CASSLALTSGSPGEQFF. CDR3 DNA sequence: TGCGCCAGCAGCTTGGCGCTTACTAGCGGGAGTCCGGGTGAGCAGTTCTTC.

This clonotype was seen only a few times. The rearrangement links TRBV29-1 to TRBJ2-5; maybe TRBD1 (5 bases). Trimming left V 6 bases short and J 5 bases short, with 10 bases between. The CDR3 spans 11 residues. Germline CDR1 and CDR2: SQVTM and ANQGSEA. The CDR3 DNA follows: TGCAGCGTCCGGCAGGGCGAGACCCAGTACTTC. Encoded protein: CSVRQGETQYF.

In its sample, this clonotype was seen many times. V and J are TRBV9 and TRBJ2-5, with 12 nucleotides matching TRBD2. V trimming: 1 base; J trimming: 5 bases; junction bases outside the gene matches: 6. This CDR3 is built from 16 residues. Germline assignment: CDR1 SGDLS and CDR2 YYNGEE. Here the CDR3 reads CASSVQLAGGRETQYF. CDR3 nucleotide sequence: TGTGCCAGCAGCGTACAACTAGCGGGAGGACGGGAGACCCAGTACTTC. The full variable domain, in which reference TRBV9 and TRBJ2-5 provide the parts outside the CDR3, is DSGVTQTPKHLITATGQRVTLRCSPRSGDLSVYWYQQSLDQGLQFLIQYYNGEERAKGNILERFSAQQFPDLHSELNLSSLELGDSALYFCASSVQLAGGRETQYFGPGTRLLVL.

This sequence joins TRBV5-1 and TRBJ1-1, with 7 nucleotides matching TRBD1. V gave up 3 bases and J gave up 1 base; unmatched junction bases: 6. The CDR3 has 15 amino acids. Germline V gives CDR1 SGHRS, CDR2 YFSETQ. The CDR3 sequence is CASSSTGLSNTEAFF. Here the CDR3 DNA reads TGCGCCAGCAGCTCGACAGGGCTATCGAACACTGAAGCTTTCTTT.

This clonotype was picked up many times. J is TRBJ2-7 and V is TRBV29-1; the match to TRBD2 covers 9 bases. Per the germline V gene, CDR1 is SQVTM and CDR2 is ANQGSEA. The CDR3 consists of 13 residues. The CDR3 region is CSAGGGLASEQYF. Here the CDR3 DNA reads TGCAGTGCCGGTGGGGGACTAGCTTCCGAGCAGTACTTC.

The rearrangement links TRBV10-3 to TRBJ2-7; TRBD1 matches at 7 bases. Germline CDR1 and CDR2: ENHRY and SYGVKD. This CDR3 spans 12 amino acids. With 5 bases clipped from V and 4 bases from J, the junction kept 2 bases outside the gene matches. CDR3 in DNA: TGTGCCATCAGTACAGGGGTTTACGAGCAGTACTTC. Translated, it gives CAISTGVYEQYF.

The chain couples TRBV29-1 to TRBJ1-2; a weak D match, TRBD1 (6 bases). Germline assignment: CDR1 SQVTM and CDR2 ANQGSEA. This CDR3 contains 14 residues. V lost 0 bases, J lost 4 bases, and 12 bases lay in between. The CDR3 bases are TGCAGCGTTGAAGATAGTAGCAGGGGCTATGGCTACACCTTC. Amino acids: CSVEDSSRGYGYTF.